These 7 T cell receptor beta chains share one sample of origin, sequenced in a study of T cells in Graves' hyperthyroidism and ophthalmopathy. TCR beta CDR3 sequences were amplified from RNA transcripts. The HTBI set primed first-round TCR CDR3 RT-PCR. TCRdb re-derived calls from the multiplex PCR reads in MiXCR, one entry per CDR3 protein. The table has about 250,000 distinct CDR3 sequences, around 26% seen once. The sample was blood. These receptors all stem from a middle-aged woman with Graves' ophthalmopathy.

This clonotype was detected many times. The chain uses TRBV6-9 and TRBJ2-7; TRBD2 matches 14 bases. Germline V gives CDR1 MNHGY, CDR2 SVAAGI. The CDR3 loop spans 16 amino acids. V was pared by 10 bases and J by 4 bases, with 12 bases of the junction left unmatched. CDR3 DNA: TGTGCCACAAAAACCGGGACTAGCGGGAGTCTGTACGAGCAGTACTTC. Its translation: CATKTGTSGSLYEQYF.

Turning to this clonotype: One base away lies a much larger clone, so this may be a sequencing read error. The chain joins TRBV5-1 to TRBJ2-7, with 11 bases aligning to TRBD1. The junction had 3 bases not matched to a gene; V was cut back by 4 bases and J by 0 bases. Germline V gives CDR1 SGHRS, CDR2 YFSETQ. The CDR3 is 15 residues long. The CDR3 loop reads CASSNGTGGSYEQYF. The CDR3 bases are TGCGCCAGCAGCAACGGGACAGGGGGCTCCTACGAGCAGTACTTC.

In its sample, this clonotype was seen many times. The rearrangement joins TRBV28 to TRBJ2-7; 11 bases fit TRBD2. V lost 10 bases to trimming and J lost 3 bases; unmatched junction nucleotides: 8. There are 14 residues in the CDR3. Germline CDR1 MDHEN, CDR2 SYDVKM. CDR3 protein: CANLRTSGFYEQYF. DNA of the CDR3: TGTGCCAACTTGAGGACTAGCGGGTTCTACGAGCAGTACTTC.

This clonotype was found many times. The genes are TRBV11-2 and TRBJ2-5; D is undetermined. CDR1 and CDR2 (germline): SGHAT, FQNNGV. Trimming pared 0 bases from V and 5 bases from J, leaving 7 bases between. CDR3 length: 13 residues. The CDR3 protein is CASSLEAQETQYF. DNA of the CDR3: TGTGCCAGCAGCTTAGAAGCTCAGGAGACCCAGTACTTC.

This clonotype showed up just a few times. The chain carries TRBV5-5 and TRBJ1-1, with D possibly being TRBD1 (6 bases). The ends were cut back, 4 bases at V and 4 bases at J, with 14 bases in the middle. The CDR3 is made up of 14 amino acids. Germline assignment: CDR1 SGHKS and CDR2 YYEKEE (reference sequence). CDR3 DNA sequence: TGTGCCAGCAGCGAAGGGGGAGGTAGCACTGAAGCTTTCTTT. Its protein product is CASSEGGGSTEAFF.

In its sample, this clonotype was seen many times. The genes are TRBV20-1 and TRBJ2-7; D gene ambiguous. The CDR3 loop spans 14 amino acids. Germline assignment: CDR1 DFQATT and CDR2 SNEGSKA (reference sequence). V was shortened by 2 bases and J by 1 base, with 12 bases between the two germline ends. This CDR3 is CSARSLKSSYEQYF. The CDR3 DNA sequence: TGCAGTGCTAGATCCCTTAAATCTTCCTACGAGCAGTACTTC.

The V and J genes are TRBV20-1 and TRBJ2-7, with 8 bases lining up with TRBD2. CDR1 is DFQATT, CDR2 SNEGSKA, per germline (reference sequence). The CDR3 length is 14 residues. Germline trimming cut 6 bases from V and 0 bases from J; bases unmatched to any gene: 7. The CDR3 nucleotides are TGCAGTGCCGAAAGCGGGAGCGGCTCCTACGAGCAGTACTTC. Protein: CSAESGSGSYEQYF.